This TCR beta chain is from a study of T cells in Graves' hyperthyroidism and ophthalmopathy. Study in general: The initial diagnosis was the point when peripheral blood was collected, ahead of any treatment. Study-wide points: Ophthalmopathy was predicted by the model a median of approximately 6 months ahead of onset.

The authors obtained PBMCs from 10 ml of fresh peripheral blood. Authors of the study amplified TCR beta CDR3 regions from RNA transcripts. First-round RT-PCR with HTBI primers amplified the TCR CDR3 region. One entry per CDR3 protein, called by TCRdb with MiXCR from the multiplex PCR reads. This sample has about 610,000 distinct CDR3 sequences, with about 15% found just once. With respect to this clonotype: Its antigen is not identified.

The germline V and J ends were trimmed by 5 bases and 2 bases, with 25 bases remaining between them. The CDR3 runs 18 residues. Germline V CDR1 and CDR2: MDHEN, SYDVKM. The TCR originated in a woman between 40 and 50 years old with Graves' ophthalmopathy. What was sequenced was blood. The V gene is TRBV28, the J gene TRBJ2-7, with D maybe TRBD2 (7 bases). The CDR3 DNA reads TGTGCCAGCAGTGCCCGGGGGGCTCTTTCGCTACCTACCTACGAGCAGTACTTC. Amino acids: CASSARGALSLPTYEQYF.